This entry describes one TCR beta chain. How the authors handled the data: Estimates of nucleated cell counts were drawn from the amplification of reference gene primers. Using immunoSEQ multiplex PCR, the repertoire was profiled, and TCRdb retains in-frame clones only, with some absent. D and trimming come from the DNA, and the V and J calls and clone size come from that table. The table records about 110,000 clones, about two thirds of them present only once. J was trimmed by 5 bases and V by 0 bases; bases with no gene match: 8. Germline CDR1 reads LGHNA; CDR2 reads YSLEER. The CDR3 runs to 16 residues. This sample was taken from a study of blood T cell repertoires in COVID-19. Study context: Some COVID-19 samples were acute and others convalescent; all came from the United States, Italy and Spain. The analysed material was cDNA or gDNA that came from T cells, B-cell-depleted T cells, or PBMCs.

This receptor was obtained from a middle-aged woman with acute or convalescent COVID-19. The sample consisted of peripheral blood. The chain uses TRBV4-3 and TRBJ2-5; 8 bases match TRBD1. The CDR3 is CASSQEAGGKGETQYF. The CDR3 DNA reads as TGCGCCAGCAGCCAAGAAGCAGGGGGCAAGGGTGAGACCCAGTACTTC.